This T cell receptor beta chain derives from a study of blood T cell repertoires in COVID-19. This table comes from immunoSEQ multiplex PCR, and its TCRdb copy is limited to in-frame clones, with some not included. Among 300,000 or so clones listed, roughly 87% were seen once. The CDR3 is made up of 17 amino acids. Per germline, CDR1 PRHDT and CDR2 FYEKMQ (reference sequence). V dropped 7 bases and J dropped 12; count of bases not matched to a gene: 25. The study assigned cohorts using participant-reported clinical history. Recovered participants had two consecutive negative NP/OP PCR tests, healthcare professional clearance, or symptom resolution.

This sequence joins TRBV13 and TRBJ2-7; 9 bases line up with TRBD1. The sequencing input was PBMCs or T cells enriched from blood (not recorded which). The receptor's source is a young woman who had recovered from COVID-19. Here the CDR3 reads CASTPSKGTGPRPRPYF. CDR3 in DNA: TGTGCCAGCACCCCCTCTAAGGGGACAGGGCCCCGACCCAGACCGTACTTC.